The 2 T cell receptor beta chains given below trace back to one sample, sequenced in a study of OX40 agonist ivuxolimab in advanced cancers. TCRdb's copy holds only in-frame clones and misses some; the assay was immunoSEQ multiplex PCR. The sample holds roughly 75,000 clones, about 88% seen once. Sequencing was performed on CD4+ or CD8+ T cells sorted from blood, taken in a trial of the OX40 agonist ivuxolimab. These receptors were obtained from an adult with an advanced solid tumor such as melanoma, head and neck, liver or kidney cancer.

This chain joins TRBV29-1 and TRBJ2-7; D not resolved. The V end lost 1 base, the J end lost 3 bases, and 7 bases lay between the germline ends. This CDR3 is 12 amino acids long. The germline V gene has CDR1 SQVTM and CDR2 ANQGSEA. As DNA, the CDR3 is TGCAGCGTTGAAGGGTTTCACTACGAGCAGTACTTC. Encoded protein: CSVEGFHYEQYF.

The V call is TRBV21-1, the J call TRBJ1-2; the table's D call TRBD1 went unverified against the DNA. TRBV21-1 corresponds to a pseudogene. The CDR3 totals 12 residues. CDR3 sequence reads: CASSNTNYGYTF. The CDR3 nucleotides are TGTGCCAGCAGCAACACTAACTATGGCTACACCTTC.